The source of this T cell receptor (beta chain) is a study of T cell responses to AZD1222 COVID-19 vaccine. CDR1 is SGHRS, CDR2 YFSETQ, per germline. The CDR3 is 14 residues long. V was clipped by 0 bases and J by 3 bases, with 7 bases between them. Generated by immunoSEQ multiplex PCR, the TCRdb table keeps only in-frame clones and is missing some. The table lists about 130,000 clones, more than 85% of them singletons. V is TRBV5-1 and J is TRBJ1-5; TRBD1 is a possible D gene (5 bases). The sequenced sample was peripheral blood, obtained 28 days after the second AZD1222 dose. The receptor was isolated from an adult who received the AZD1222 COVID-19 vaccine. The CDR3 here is CASSLEGYNQPQHF. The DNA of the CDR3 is TGCGCCAGCAGCTTGGAGGGGTACAATCAGCCCCAGCATTTT.